The rows below give T cell receptor beta chains drawn from one sample of a study of T cells after yellow fever vaccination. TCRdb analysed the 5' RACE reads with MiXCR anew, one entry per CDR3 protein. The sample contains under 250,000 distinct CDR3 sequences, 6.9% of which appear only once. Here the sequenced sample was CD4+ T cells sorted from PBMCs, taken 15 days after the yellow fever booster vaccination. The receptors come from a man younger than 45 who received the YFV17D yellow fever vaccine. The conserved cysteine and the conserved F or W are not part of the CDR3 here.

v_call,j_call,cdr3_aa
TRBV5-6,TRBJ2-2,ASSFGGGELF
TRBV7-2,TRBJ2-1,ASTPVSYSYNEQF
TRBV18,TRBJ2-7,ASSPGADTSYEQY
TRBV7-6,TRBJ2-7,ASSLDKTYEQY
TRBV7-9,TRBJ1-1,ASSVMTVHFEAF
TRBV24-1,TRBJ2-3,ATSDSVPADRDRDTQY
TRBV11-2,TRBJ2-3,ASTWGGKGTDTQY
TRBV10-3,TRBJ2-1,AISERGRDNEQF
TRBV2,TRBJ2-5,ASSWLAGGGETQY
TRBV4-3,TRBJ2-2,ASSQEGTGLHGELF
TRBV6-2/TRBV6-3,TRBJ2-7,ASSYLGLGTYEQY
TRBV11-2,TRBJ2-7,ASSLVAHQAYEQY
TRBV5-1,TRBJ1-1,ASSDRTLTEAF
TRBV27,TRBJ2-3,ASSLDRWGTDTQY
TRBV4-3,TRBJ2-5,ASSQGGGGGRQETQY
TRBV5-1,TRBJ2-1,ASSLIMADYNEQF
TRBV29-1,TRBJ2-7,SCYRDRGSHEQY
TRBV19,TRBJ1-1,ASGGLSYGEAF
TRBV5-4,TRBJ2-1,ASSGTGGPHDEQF
TRBV5-6,TRBJ2-7,ASSVDRASEQY
TRBV6-2/TRBV6-3,TRBJ2-2,ASTPGLTNTGELF
TRBV7-2,TRBJ2-3,ASSLRQGGTDTQY
TRBV20-1,TRBJ2-2,SAIRRESSSGTRTGELF
TRBV5-1,TRBJ2-3,ASRSSGNTDTQY
TRBV5-1,TRBJ2-7,ASTPEGGYYEQY
TRBV5-1,TRBJ1-4,ASSLAGGGEKLF
TRBV7-9,TRBJ2-7,ASSLYYGLLAGEQY
TRBV7-2,TRBJ1-1,ASSLERAQRAF
TRBV20-1,TRBJ2-7,SAPLAGGAYEQY
TRBV28,TRBJ2-3,ASSSGGGPSDTQY
TRBV20-1,TRBJ1-1,SARVVQGGTEAF
TRBV2,TRBJ2-3,ASKRRSTDTQY
TRBV20-1,TRBJ2-1,SAPERGGTYNEQF
TRBV19,TRBJ2-3,ASSISLAPHGTDTQY
TRBV18,TRBJ2-7,ASSPSFGKSY
TRBV28,TRBJ2-5,ASSWALGRETQY
TRBV30,TRBJ2-1,AWSGGVAGVGEQF
TRBV6-1,TRBJ1-5,ASRDLGPSNQPQH
TRBV9,TRBJ2-5,ASSAENEGTQY
TRBV6-1,TRBJ1-5,ASSEARGAQYSNQPQH
TRBV28,TRBJ2-1,ASSLGTSGVGEQF
TRBV5-6,TRBJ2-3,ASSYQAGRTDTQY
TRBV6-1,TRBJ2-1,ASRDRGRGLQF
TRBV12-3/TRBV12-4,TRBJ1-2,ASSPGQRLGYT
TRBV7-2,TRBJ2-1,ASSRQGASYNEQF
TRBV20-1,TRBJ2-1,SKPGTSSYNEQF
TRBV4-3,TRBJ1-3,ASSQRTGDTGNTIY
TRBV30,TRBJ2-3,AWSRTSGSTQY
TRBV20-1,TRBJ1-1,SASGTANTEAF
TRBV5-1,TRBJ2-7,ASSWTSGASYEQY
TRBV7-9,TRBJ2-2,ASSPGRGELF
TRBV7-2,TRBJ2-5,ASSLAGQGRETQY
TRBV5-1,TRBJ2-1,ASSLASGATYNEQF
TRBV20-1,TRBJ2-7,SARAGPVRDEQY
TRBV12-3/TRBV12-4,TRBJ2-2,ASSPSRLNTGELF
TRBV7-6,TRBJ2-7,ASRPDGGTEQY
TRBV6-2/TRBV6-3,TRBJ2-2,ASSYYGRHVRLNTGELF
TRBV20-1,TRBJ2-2,SARPGTRAGELF
TRBV6-5,TRBJ2-1,ASSYSSGRGFEQF